This T cell receptor (beta chain) comes out of a study of Graves' ophthalmopathy and Graves' hyperthyroidism. The V and J ends lost 0 bases and 0 bases, in that order; junction bases with no gene match: 4. This CDR3 is built from 16 residues. CDR1 and CDR2 (germline): MNHEY, SVGEGT. As to this clonotype: Its antigen remains unidentified.

Study-wide findings and caveats: Blood was where most expanded thyroid clonotypes above 0.001 frequency also turned up. A 13-signature model separated ophthalmopathy from stable hyperthyroidism, about 91% sensitivity, about 81% specificity.

For repertoire sequencing, the TCR beta CDR3 regions were amplified from RNA transcripts. Second-round multiplex PCR followed a first-round RT-PCR using HTBI primers. TCRdb called the multiplex PCR reads again in MiXCR, with one record for every CDR3 protein. The table includes roughly 160,000 distinct CDR3 sequences, roughly 37% detected once. V gene TRBV6-2 or TRBV6-3 combines with J gene TRBJ2-7, with TRBD2 matching 8 bases. The sequencing sample was made of peripheral blood. The origin of this receptor is a middle-aged woman with Graves' ophthalmopathy. The CDR3 sequence is CASSYSWLAGSYEQYF. The CDR3 DNA reads TGTGCCAGCAGTTACTCCTGGCTAGCGGGCTCCTACGAGCAGTACTTC.